The T cell receptor beta chain under discussion was sequenced for a study of sequential checkpoint blockade in melanoma. Study summary: TCRbeta immunosequencing was performed on DNA from roughly 99 pretreatment melanoma tumor samples. Matched biopsies came pretreatment and at week 13 for approximately 21 patients.

This clone has more than one count but fewer than ten. The treatment is: randomized to nivolumab then ipilimumab (arm A) or the reverse (arm B). Germline CDR1 reads MDHEN; CDR2 reads SYDVKM. This CDR3 has 15 residues. Trimming pared 1 base from V and 4 bases from J, leaving 13 bases between. Clones were sequenced by immunoSEQ multiplex PCR, and TCRdb holds only the in-frame ones, with some missing. The data show approximately 13,000 clones, 27% seen once. The starting material was tumor tissue (inferred from file names), obtained from a patient given nivolumab and ipilimumab in sequence. The rearrangement links TRBV28 to TRBJ2-5; tentative D call: TRBD2 (5 bases). The clonotype originates from a human donor with melanoma. DNA for the CDR3: TGTGCCAGCAGTTTATTCGAGGGCTCCCGAGAGACCCAGTACTTC. Residues: CASSLFEGSRETQYF.